The clone carrying this T cell receptor (beta chain) has just one count. The antigen is not known. The data stem from a study of radiotherapy plus CTLA-4 blockade in lung cancer. As for the study in general: Around 18% of enrolled patients responded objectively, and roughly 31% had disease control. Study outcomes and limitations: Among reported predictors of response, early blood T cell clone dynamics with interferon-beta performed best. Researchers report tumor-derived TCR clones expanding in blood after radiotherapy plus ipilimumab.

Clones were read by immunoSEQ multiplex PCR, and TCRdb kept only the in-frame ones, dropping some. The table records about 88,000 clones, about three quarters of them present only once. CDR3 length equals 15 residues. CDR1 and CDR2 from the germline V gene are SGHTA and FQGTGA. V dropped 5 bases and J dropped 0; count of bases not matched to a gene: 5. The clonotype was recovered from a human donor with non-small cell lung cancer that progressed on radiotherapy plus ipilimumab. The gene calls are TRBV7-3 and TRBJ2-5; 8 bases are a match to TRBD1. Source: peripheral blood, taken from a patient treated with radiotherapy plus ipilimumab. DNA for the CDR3: TGTGCCAGCAGCCTTCGGACAGGGTACCAAGAGACCCAGTACTTC. Its protein product is CASSLRTGYQETQYF. Complete variable domain (other parts from reference TRBV7-3 and TRBJ2-5): GAGVSQTPSNKVTEKGKYVELRCDPISGHTALYWYRQSLGQGPEFLIYFQGTGAADDSGLPNDRFFAVRPEGSVSTLKIQRTERGDSAVYLCASSLRTGYQETQYFGPGTRLLVL.